This T cell receptor (beta chain) is drawn from a study of T cell responses to AZD1222 COVID-19 vaccine. In the case of this clone: Its specificity is unknown.

Study-wide results and caveats: The sample set comprised mostly white British donors with more females, and clonal diversity was possibly underestimated. Without day 14 samples, only post-peak T cell repertoires were studied. Following two doses of AZD1222, Spike-specific TCR breadth and depth rose. Dominant at 160-218 and 743-854, vaccine-associated CD4 TCRs also spanned spike.

The CDR3 covers 15 residues. Germline values: CDR1 PRHDT, CDR2 FYEKMQ (reference sequence). V gave up 0 bases and J gave up 0 bases, with 9 bases separating them. Method: immunoSEQ multiplex PCR; TCRdb's copy keeps in-frame clones and lacks some. The sample includes roughly 270,000 clones, 85% to 95% of them seen just once. This sequence joins TRBV13 and TRBJ2-7, with D possibly matching TRBD1 (5 bases). The TCR sequence derives from an adult who received the AZD1222 COVID-19 vaccine. The sample here was peripheral blood, taken 28 days after the second AZD1222 dose. In DNA form, the CDR3 reads TGTGCCAGCAGCTTAGGGACAGAGAGCTCCTACGAGCAGTACTTC. Protein product: CASSLGTESSYEQYF.